These T cell receptor beta chains were read from a single sample in a study of CD8 T cells in ankylosing spondylitis. Each CDR3 protein is one row after TCRdb ran MiXCR on the 5' RACE reads. The sample gives about 260,000 distinct CDR3 sequences, 15% to 25% of which show up once; about 8% is in the top ten. The specimen was blood, either unsorted or a sorted T cell fraction (not recorded which). These receptor sequences come from a male donor with ankylosing spondylitis or in good health (not recorded which). The CDR3 runs from the conserved cysteine through the conserved F or W. Each record gives: J gene, D gene, CDR3 length, V gene, CDR3 protein. The D gene is left open where the match is weak.

J: TRBJ1-4
D: -
length: 13
V: TRBV6-5
CDR3: CASSYIDREKLFF

J: TRBJ2-5
D: -
length: 13
V: TRBV24-1
CDR3: CATSPAGVETQYF

J: TRBJ2-1
D: TRBD2
length: 20
V: TRBV9
CDR3: CASSHVRLAGAPSSYNEQFF

J: TRBJ1-1
D: -
length: 13
V: TRBV29-1
CDR3: CSVVGEGVTEAFF

J: TRBJ1-1
D: -
length: 11
V: TRBV6-5
CDR3: CASSNEGKAFF

J: TRBJ2-1
D: TRBD2
length: 18
V: TRBV5-1
CDR3: CASSLVALTSGSSNEQFF

J: TRBJ2-1
D: TRBD2
length: 16
V: TRBV12-3/TRBV12-4
CDR3: CASRTSGGVHYNEQFF

J: TRBJ1-6
D: TRBD1
length: 15
V: TRBV12-3/TRBV12-4
CDR3: CASSPRQGFNSPLHF

J: TRBJ2-2
D: TRBD1
length: 17
V: TRBV24-1
CDR3: CATSDASGQGFTGELFF

J: TRBJ2-5
D: -
length: 11
V: TRBV7-2
CDR3: CASSRLETQYF

J: TRBJ1-2
D: -
length: 12
V: TRBV5-1
CDR3: CASSFENYGYTF

J: TRBJ2-3
D: TRBD2
length: 15
V: TRBV5-5
CDR3: CASSPGGTLTDTQYF

J: TRBJ2-1
D: TRBD2
length: 14
V: TRBV12-3/TRBV12-4
CDR3: CASRASGSRNEQFF

J: TRBJ2-4
D: TRBD1
length: 18
V: TRBV4-1
CDR3: CASSQDLGQGMAKNIQYF

J: TRBJ1-2
D: TRBD1
length: 12
V: TRBV20-1
CDR3: CSAGTVNYGYTF

J: TRBJ1-1
D: -
length: 14
V: TRBV6-5
CDR3: CASSYTRVGTEAFF

J: TRBJ2-3
D: TRBD2
length: 16
V: TRBV20-1
CDR3: CSAKAGSGVSTDTQYF